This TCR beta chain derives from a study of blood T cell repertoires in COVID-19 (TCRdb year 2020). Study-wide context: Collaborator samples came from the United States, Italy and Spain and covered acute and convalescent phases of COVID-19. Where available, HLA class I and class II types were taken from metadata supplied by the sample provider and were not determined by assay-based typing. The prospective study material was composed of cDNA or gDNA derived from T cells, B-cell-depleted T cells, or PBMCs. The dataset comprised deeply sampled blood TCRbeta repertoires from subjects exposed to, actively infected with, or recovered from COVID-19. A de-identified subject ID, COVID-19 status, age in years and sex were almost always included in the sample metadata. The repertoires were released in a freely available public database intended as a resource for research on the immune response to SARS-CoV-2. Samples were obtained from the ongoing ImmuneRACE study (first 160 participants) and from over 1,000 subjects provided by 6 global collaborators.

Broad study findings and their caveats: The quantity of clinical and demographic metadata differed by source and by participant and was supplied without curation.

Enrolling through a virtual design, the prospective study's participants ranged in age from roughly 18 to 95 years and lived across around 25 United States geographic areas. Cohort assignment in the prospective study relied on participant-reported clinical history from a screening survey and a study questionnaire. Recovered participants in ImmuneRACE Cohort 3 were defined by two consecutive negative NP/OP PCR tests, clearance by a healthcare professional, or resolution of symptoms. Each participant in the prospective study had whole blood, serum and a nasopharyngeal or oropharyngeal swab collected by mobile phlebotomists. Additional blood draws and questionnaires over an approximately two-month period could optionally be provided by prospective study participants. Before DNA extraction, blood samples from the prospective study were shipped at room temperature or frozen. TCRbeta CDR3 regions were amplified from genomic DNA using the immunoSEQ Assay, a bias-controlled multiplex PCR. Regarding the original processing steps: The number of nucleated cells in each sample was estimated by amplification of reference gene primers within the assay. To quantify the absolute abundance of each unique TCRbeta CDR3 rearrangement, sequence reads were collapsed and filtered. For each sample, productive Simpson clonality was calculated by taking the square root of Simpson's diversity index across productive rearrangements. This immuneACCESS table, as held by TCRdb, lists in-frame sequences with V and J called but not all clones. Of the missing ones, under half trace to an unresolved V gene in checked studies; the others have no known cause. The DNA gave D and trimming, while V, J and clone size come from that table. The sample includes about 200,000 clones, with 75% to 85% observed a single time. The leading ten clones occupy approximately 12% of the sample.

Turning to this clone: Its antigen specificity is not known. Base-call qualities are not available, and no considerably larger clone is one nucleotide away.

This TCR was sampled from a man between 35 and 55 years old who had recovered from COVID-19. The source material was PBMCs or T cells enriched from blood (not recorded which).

The CDR3 protein: CASSVEEGDYGYTF. The sequenced DNA: TGTGCCAGCAGCGTAGAAGAGGGCGACTATGGCTACACCTTC. The V and J segments used are TRBV9 and TRBJ1-2; the D gene is not confidently resolved. Looking up the germline V gene yields CDR1 SGDLS and CDR2 YYNGEE. The V and J ends are trimmed by 0 bases and 3 bases, leaving 9 bases between them. From the cysteine up to the phenylalanine, the CDR3 has a length of 14 residues. This entry keeps only the CDR3 DNA: 42 bases, framed from base 1.